The subject of this entry is one T cell receptor (beta chain). Its target is not known. The data were obtained in a study of beta chain features in type 1 diabetes. This CDR3 comprises 16 residues. V dropped 5 bases and J dropped 0; count of bases not matched to a gene: 8. Germline V CDR1 and CDR2: MNHNY, SVGAGI (reference sequence). Based on CD45RO/CCR7/CD25/CD127/CD95/CD27, CD4+ regulatory, stem cell-like memory, naive and central memory cells were sorted. Points from the study as a whole: In all four CD4+ subsets, TCRB CDR3 length was significantly, moderately reduced in type 1 diabetes. In comparison with healthy donors, patients had naive, central memory and Treg TCRB repertoires that appeared more similar. The VDJ junctions of type 1 diabetes patients carried fewer insertions and more deletions.

The investigators reverse transcribed all of the isolated RNA, so they sequenced expressed TCRB transcripts. Sequencing was performed with immunoSEQ multiplex PCR; in TCRdb, only in-frame clones are kept and a portion is missing. This sample yields 250,000 to 350,000 clones, of which 13% to 15% are seen a single time; 0.017% belongs to the top ten. Material: naive CD4+ T cells from blood. This chain links TRBV6-6 with TRBJ2-5; 8 bases match TRBD1. This TCR was recovered from a man aged 25-45 years with type 1 diabetes. The CDR3 region is CASSRGTGSNQETQYF. In nucleotides, the CDR3 is TGTGCCAGCAGTCGGGGGACAGGCTCAAACCAAGAGACCCAGTACTTC.